The present TCR beta chain was sequenced within a study of T cells in Graves' hyperthyroidism and ophthalmopathy. Across the study: The authors collected peripheral blood at initial diagnosis, before any treatment.

Researchers took RNA transcripts and amplified the TCR beta CDR3 regions from them. A first-round RT-PCR of the TCR CDR3 used the HTBI primer set. TCRdb re-analysed the multiplex PCR reads in MiXCR, keeping a single row per CDR3 protein. The sample has approximately 710,000 distinct CDR3 sequences, 17% seen once. CDR3 size: 15 residues. Germline V gene lookup returns CDR1 KGHSH and CDR2 LQKENI. Points on this clonotype: A read error is possible here, since a much larger clone lies one base away.

Sequencing was done on a sample of blood. This receptor was taken from a man between 50 and 59 years old with Graves' hyperthyroidism. The chain is built from TRBV18 and TRBJ2-1; 7 bases line up with TRBD2. The chain's CDR3 is CASSPQRGDYDEQFF. The CDR3 nucleotides read TGTGCCAGCTCACCACAGCGGGGCGACTACGATGAGCAGTTCTTC. The full variable domain, its missing parts supplied by reference TRBV18 and TRBJ2-1, is NAGVMQNPRHLVRRRGQEARLRCSPMKGHSHVYWYRQLPEEGLKFMVYLQKENIIDESGMPKERFSAEFPKEGPSILRIQQVVRGDSAAYFCASSPQRGDYDEQFFGPGTRLTVL.